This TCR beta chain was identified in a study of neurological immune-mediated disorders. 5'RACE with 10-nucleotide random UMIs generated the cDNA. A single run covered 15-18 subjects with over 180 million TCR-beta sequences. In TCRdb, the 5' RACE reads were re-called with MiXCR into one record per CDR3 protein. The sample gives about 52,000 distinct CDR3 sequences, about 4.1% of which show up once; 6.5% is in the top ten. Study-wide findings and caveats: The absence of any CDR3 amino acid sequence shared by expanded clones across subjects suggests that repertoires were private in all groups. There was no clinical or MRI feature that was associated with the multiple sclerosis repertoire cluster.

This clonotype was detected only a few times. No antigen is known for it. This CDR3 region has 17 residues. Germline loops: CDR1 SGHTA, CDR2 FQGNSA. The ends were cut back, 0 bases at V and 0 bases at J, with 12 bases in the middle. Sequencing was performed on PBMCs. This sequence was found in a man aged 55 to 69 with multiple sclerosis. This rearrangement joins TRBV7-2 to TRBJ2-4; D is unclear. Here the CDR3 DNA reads TGTGCCAGCAGCTTAGCGTGGTCCCGAGAAGCCAAAAACATTCAGTACTTC. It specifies CASSLAWSREAKNIQYF.